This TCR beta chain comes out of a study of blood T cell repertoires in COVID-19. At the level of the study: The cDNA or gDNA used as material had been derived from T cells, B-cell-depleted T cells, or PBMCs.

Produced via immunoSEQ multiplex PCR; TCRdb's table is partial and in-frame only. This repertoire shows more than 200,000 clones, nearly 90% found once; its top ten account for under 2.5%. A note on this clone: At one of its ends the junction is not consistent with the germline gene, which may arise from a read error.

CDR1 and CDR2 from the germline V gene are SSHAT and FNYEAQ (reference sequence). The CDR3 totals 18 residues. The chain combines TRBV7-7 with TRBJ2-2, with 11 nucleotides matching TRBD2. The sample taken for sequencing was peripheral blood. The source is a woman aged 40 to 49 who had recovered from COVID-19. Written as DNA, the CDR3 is TGTGCTAGCAGCCCTACCCCGGGACTAGCGGAGACTACCGGGGAGCTGTTTTTT. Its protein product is CASSPTPGLAETTGELFF.